This is a list of T cell receptor beta chains from one sample in a study of CD8 T cells in Susac syndrome. TCRdb redid the calling of the immunoSEQ multiplex PCR reads with MiXCR, one entry per CDR3 protein. The data hold 100,000 to 150,000 distinct CDR3 sequences, with more than 90% observed a single time. The sequenced sample consisted of CD4+ T cells from PBMCs. The receptors were gathered from a human donor in good health. CDR3s include the opening cysteine and the closing phenylalanine or tryptophan. The D gene is left open where the match is weak. For some rows the clone size is stated as once, few or many, or as a class when expanded; others skip it.

J,size,D,V,CDR3,DNA
TRBJ2-2,NA,NA,TRBV15,CATSREGALNTGELFF,TGTGCCACCAGCAGAGAAGGGGCCCTAAACACCGGGGAGCTGTTTTTT
TRBJ1-5,NA,NA,TRBV2,CASNRGVEPQHF,TGTGCCAGCAACCGGGGGGTAGAGCCCCAGCATTTT
TRBJ2-5,NA,NA,TRBV7-2,CASSLWENSETQYF,TGTGCCAGCAGCCTATGGGAGAATTCGGAGACCCAGTACTTC
TRBJ1-3,NA,NA,TRBV29-1,CSVEDLQGTNTIYF,TGCAGCGTTGAAGATCTCCAGGGAACAAACACCATATATTTT
TRBJ2-1,NA,NA,TRBV12-3/TRBV12-4,CASSLGAAYNEQFF,TGTGCCAGCAGTTTAGGGGCGGCGTACAATGAGCAGTTCTTC
TRBJ2-7,NA,NA,TRBV7-9,CASSSTAGEQYF,TGTGCCAGCAGCTCCACCGCGGGGGAGCAGTACTTC
TRBJ2-7,NA,NA,TRBV12-3/TRBV12-4,CASSFWQKSYEQYF,TGTGCCAGCAGTTTTTGGCAGAAATCCTACGAGCAGTACTTC
TRBJ2-7,NA,TRBD1,TRBV3-1,CASSLSRRTGTTYEQYF,TGTGCCAGCAGCCTAAGTAGAAGGACAGGGACAACCTACGAGCAGTACTTC
TRBJ2-1,NA,TRBD1,TRBV9,CASSVHLPSGQRVVEQFF,TGTGCCAGCAGCGTCCACCTCCCGTCGGGACAGAGAGTAGTTGAGCAGTTCTTC
TRBJ2-7,NA,TRBD1,TRBV6-5,CASSTGQFSYEQYF,TGTGCCAGCAGTACGGGACAGTTCTCCTACGAGCAGTACTTC
TRBJ2-5,NA,TRBD1,TRBV7-9,CASTKTGGRETQYF,TGTGCCAGCACGAAGACAGGGGGCCGGGAGACCCAGTACTTC
TRBJ2-3,NA,NA,TRBV7-9,CASSLVSGSTDTQYF,TGTGCCAGCAGCTTAGTTAGCGGAAGCACAGATACGCAGTATTTT
TRBJ2-3,NA,NA,TRBV18,CASSRIDTQYF,TGTGCCAGCTCACGCATCGATACGCAGTATTTT
TRBJ1-1,NA,NA,TRBV30,CAWRDRYRPNTEAFF,TGTGCCTGGAGAGATAGGTACAGGCCGAACACTGAAGCTTTCTTT
TRBJ2-1,NA,TRBD2,TRBV29-1,CSVGTSGYNEQFF,TGCAGCGTTGGGACTAGCGGTTACAATGAGCAGTTCTTC
TRBJ2-7,NA,TRBD2,TRBV9,CASSGEGLAGGREQYF,TGTGCCAGCAGCGGAGAGGGACTAGCGGGAGGAAGGGAGCAGTACTTC
TRBJ2-2,NA,TRBD2,TRBV28,CASRLAGANTGELFF,TGTGCCAGCAGATTAGCGGGTGCGAACACCGGGGAGCTGTTTTTT
TRBJ2-5,NA,NA,TRBV18,CASSPPGAGETQYF,TGTGCCAGCTCACCACCGGGGGCCGGAGAGACCCAGTACTTC
TRBJ2-1,NA,NA,TRBV23-1,CASSQSTRYNEQFF,TGCGCCAGCAGTCAATCGACCAGGTACAATGAGCAGTTCTTC
TRBJ2-1,NA,TRBD2,TRBV23-1,CASSPWGGEGNEQFF,TGCGCCAGCAGTCCCTGGGGGGGGGAGGGCAATGAGCAGTTCTTC
TRBJ1-1,NA,TRBD1,TRBV25-1,CASSEYYRGGEAFF,TGTGCCAGCAGTGAATATTACAGGGGGGGTGAAGCTTTCTTT
TRBJ2-1,NA,NA,TRBV3-1,CASSRSDLAGNNEQFF,TGTGCCAGCAGCCGGTCGGATCTTGCAGGTAACAATGAGCAGTTCTTC
TRBJ2-7,NA,TRBD2,TRBV10-2,CASSALAATYEQYF,TGCGCCAGCAGTGCACTAGCGGCTACCTACGAGCAGTACTTC
TRBJ2-5,NA,NA,TRBV24-1,CATSDPTRQETQYF,TGTGCCACCAGTGACCCAACGAGGCAAGAGACCCAGTACTTC
TRBJ2-5,NA,NA,TRBV5-1,CASSPGLSEETQYF,TGCGCCAGCAGCCCGGGACTGAGCGAAGAGACCCAGTACTTC
TRBJ2-3,once,NA,TRBV5-1,CASRRRDIRDTQYF,TGCGCCTCCAGACGTAGGGATATTCGAGATACGCAGTATTTT
TRBJ2-3,NA,TRBD1,TRBV5-8,CASSFNVGGRDTQYF,TGTGCCAGCAGCTTCAACGTAGGGGGCCGGGATACGCAGTATTTT
TRBJ2-7,once,TRBD2,TRBV27,CASSLSHGWTSRDEQYF,TGTGCCAGCAGTTTATCTCACGGGTGGACTAGCCGGGATGAGCAGTACTTC
TRBJ2-1,NA,NA,TRBV6-6,CASSYAYNEQFF,TGTGCCAGCAGTTACGCGTACAATGAGCAGTTCTTC
TRBJ2-7,once,NA,TRBV27,CASSFPRVGTYEQYF,TGTGCCAGCAGTTTCCCCAGGGTCGGGACGTACGAGCAGTACTTC
TRBJ2-7,NA,NA,TRBV6-1,CASTHRGRSYEQYF,TGTGCCAGCACCCATCGGGGAAGGTCCTACGAGCAGTACTTC
TRBJ2-7,NA,TRBD2,TRBV18,CASSQRESQYF,TGTGCCAGCTCCCAGCGGGAGTCGCAGTACTTC
TRBJ2-1,NA,TRBD1,TRBV29-1,CSVERTGWGEQFF,TGCAGCGTTGAACGGACAGGGTGGGGTGAGCAGTTCTTC
TRBJ2-7,NA,TRBD2,TRBV7-6,CASSLVGGTSGSYEQYF,TGTGCCAGCAGCTTAGTGGGGGGGACTAGCGGGAGTTACGAGCAGTACTTC
TRBJ2-2,NA,NA,TRBV6-1,CASRVTGELFF,TGTGCCAGCAGGGTCACCGGGGAGCTGTTTTTT
TRBJ1-1,NA,NA,TRBV28,CASGRFTEAFF,TGTGCCAGCGGACGGTTCACTGAAGCTTTCTTT
TRBJ2-1,NA,TRBD2,TRBV11-3,CASSSLGAGGYNEQFF,TGTGCCAGCAGCTCTCTAGGAGCGGGAGGCTACAATGAGCAGTTCTTC
TRBJ2-5,NA,TRBD2,TRBV7-2,CASSLASSGSLLGGTQYF,TGTGCCAGCAGCTTAGCTTCTAGCGGGAGCCTTCTCGGGGGGACCCAGTACTTC
TRBJ2-5,NA,TRBD1,TRBV24-1,CATSDSTGWETQYF,TGTGCCACCAGTGATTCGACAGGGTGGGAGACCCAGTACTTC
TRBJ2-7,NA,TRBD2,TRBV9,CASSVGTSGRRYEQYF,TGTGCCAGCAGCGTAGGGACTAGCGGGAGGAGGTACGAGCAGTACTTC
TRBJ2-6,NA,TRBD1,TRBV29-1,CSVEEFPGGRSGANVLTF,TGCAGCGTTGAAGAGTTCCCAGGGGGAAGGTCTGGGGCCAACGTCCTGACTTTC
TRBJ2-3,NA,NA,TRBV10-3,CAIMEARTDTQYF,TGTGCCATCATGGAGGCGAGGACAGATACGCAGTATTTT